This TCR beta chain was retrieved from a study of technical replicates of blood from a handful of donors. Libraries were prepared by immunoSEQ multiplex PCR; TCRdb keeps only in-frame clonotypes and omits some of them. The profile shows about 62,000 clones, about 90% of them singletons. The CDR3 is 14 residues long. Germline loops: CDR1 MNHEY, CDR2 SVGAGI. V dropped 6 bases and J dropped 7; count of bases not matched to a gene: 4. The chain couples TRBV6-5 to TRBJ2-5; TRBD2 aligns across 14 bases. This receptor was obtained from a human donor in good health. Some clones in this sample may be carry-over from other donors' samples. The sample taken for sequencing was PBMCs. CDR3 sequence reads: CASSGTSGGGTQYF. CDR3 sequence (DNA): TGTGCCAGCAGCGGGACTAGCGGGGGCGGGACCCAGTACTTC.